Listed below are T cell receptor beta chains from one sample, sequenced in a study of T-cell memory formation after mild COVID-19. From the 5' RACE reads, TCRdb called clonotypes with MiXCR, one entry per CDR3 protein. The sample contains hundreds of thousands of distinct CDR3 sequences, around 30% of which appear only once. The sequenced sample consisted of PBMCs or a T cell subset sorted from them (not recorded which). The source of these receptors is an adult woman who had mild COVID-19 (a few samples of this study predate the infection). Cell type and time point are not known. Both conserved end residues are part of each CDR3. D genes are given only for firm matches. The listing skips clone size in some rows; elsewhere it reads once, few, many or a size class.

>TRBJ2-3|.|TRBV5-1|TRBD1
TGCGCCAGCAGCACGGAGACAGGGTTCTGGGATACGCAGTATTTT
CASSTETGFWDTQYF
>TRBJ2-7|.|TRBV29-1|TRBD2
TGCAGCGTTGTGGGCGGCGGGAGGGCGTCCTACGAGCAGTACTTC
CSVVGGGRASYEQYF
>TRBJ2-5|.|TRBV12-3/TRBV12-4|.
TGTGCCAGCAGTTCCTGGGGGAACCAAGAGACCCAGTACTTC
CASSSWGNQETQYF
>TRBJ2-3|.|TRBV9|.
TGTGCCAGCAGCGTAGCTTATTATACAGATACGCAGTATTTT
CASSVAYYTDTQYF
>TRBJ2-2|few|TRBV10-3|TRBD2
TGTGCCATCAAAGCGGGATCAGACACCGGGGAGCTGTTTTTT
CAIKAGSDTGELFF
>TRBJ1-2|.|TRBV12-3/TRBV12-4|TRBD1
TGTGCCAGCAGTCCGACCCAGCTAAGGGGGCGGCATGGCTACACCTTC
CASSPTQLRGRHGYTF
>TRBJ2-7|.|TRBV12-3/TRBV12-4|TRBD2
TGTGCCAGCAGTTTATCTTCGATAGCGGGAGCCTACGAGCAGTACTTC
CASSLSSIAGAYEQYF
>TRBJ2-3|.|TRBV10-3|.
TGTGCCATCAGTGGGGGCTGGACAGATACGCAGTATTTT
CAISGGWTDTQYF
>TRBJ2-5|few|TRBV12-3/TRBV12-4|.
TGTGCCAGCAGCCCCCCTTACGTCAGGGTGGAAGAGACCCAGTACTTC
CASSPPYVRVEETQYF
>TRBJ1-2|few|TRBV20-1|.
TGCAGTGCTAGAGATAGTCTCAGCTACACCTTC
CSARDSLSYTF
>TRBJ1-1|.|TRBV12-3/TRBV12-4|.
TGTGCCAGCAGCCAGGGGCGTGAAGCTTTCTTT
CASSQGREAFF
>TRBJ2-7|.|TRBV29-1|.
TGCAGCGTTGAGGACACGCTCTCCTACGAGCAGTACTTC
CSVEDTLSYEQYF
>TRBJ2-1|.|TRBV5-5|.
TGTGCCAGCAGCTTGGCCTCAGGGCGGTCCTACAATGAGCAGTTCTTC
CASSLASGRSYNEQFF
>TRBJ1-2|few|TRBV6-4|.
TGTGCCAGCAGTGACTCGTATGGCTACACCTTC
CASSDSYGYTF
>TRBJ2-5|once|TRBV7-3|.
TGTGCCAGCAGCTTAACCCCCAGTCGCCCAGGGACCCAGTACTTC
CASSLTPSRPGTQYF
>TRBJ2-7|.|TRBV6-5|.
TGTGCCAGCAGTTACCGCTACGAGCAGTACTTC
CASSYRYEQYF
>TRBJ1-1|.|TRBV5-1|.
TGCGCCAGCAGCTTGAGGGCAGGGGATTATCGCACTGAAGCTTTCTTT
CASSLRAGDYRTEAFF
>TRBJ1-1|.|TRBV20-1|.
TGCAGTGCTAGAGATGTGGACAGACCCACTGGCGCTGAAGCTTTCTTT
CSARDVDRPTGAEAFF
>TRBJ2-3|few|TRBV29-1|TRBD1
TGCAGGATTTGGGACAGGCCCACAGATACGCAGTATTTT
CRIWDRPTDTQYF
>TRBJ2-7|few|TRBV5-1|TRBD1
TGCGCCAGCAACGGCAGGGGGCGGCAAGAGCAGTACTTC
CASNGRGRQEQYF
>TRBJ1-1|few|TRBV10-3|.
TGTGCCATCAGTGACAGGGCAGGGACCGTTATGAACACTGAAGCTTTCTTT
CAISDRAGTVMNTEAFF
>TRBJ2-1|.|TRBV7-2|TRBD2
TGTGCCAGCAGCACGGGACTAGCGGGGCACAATGAGCAGTTCTTC
CASSTGLAGHNEQFF
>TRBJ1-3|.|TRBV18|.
TGTGCCAGCTCACCACTCACACCATCGGGCTCTGGAAACACCATATATTTT
CASSPLTPSGSGNTIYF
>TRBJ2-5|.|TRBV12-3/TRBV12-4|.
TGTGCCAGCAGCCTAGGGACACGGGGGGCCCAGTACTTC
CASSLGTRGAQYF
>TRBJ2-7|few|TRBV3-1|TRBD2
TGTGCCAGCAGTCCAACTAGCGGGGACTACGAGCAGTACTTC
CASSPTSGDYEQYF
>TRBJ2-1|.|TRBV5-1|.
TGCGCCAGCAGCTTGGACTGTAGGGTCGTATACAATGAGCAGTTCTTC
CASSLDCRVVYNEQFF
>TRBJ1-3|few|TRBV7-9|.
TGTGCCAGCAGCTACGGGGGCAGCGGAAACACCATATATTTT
CASSYGGSGNTIYF
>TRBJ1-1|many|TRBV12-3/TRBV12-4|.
TGTGCCAGCAAATTCCAGACTGGAAACACTGAAGCTTTCTTT
CASKFQTGNTEAFF
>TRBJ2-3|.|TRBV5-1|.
TGCGCCAGCAGCTTGGAGGCAGAAATGCAGTATTTT
CASSLEAEMQYF
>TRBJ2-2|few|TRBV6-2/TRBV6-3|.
TGTGCCAGCCAGACAGACACCACCGGGGAGCTGTTTTTT
CASQTDTTGELFF
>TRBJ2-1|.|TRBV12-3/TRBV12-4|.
TGTGCCAGCAGTTCCCGGGGAGGCCCCAATGAGCAGTTCTTC
CASSSRGGPNEQFF
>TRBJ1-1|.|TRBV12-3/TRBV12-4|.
TGTGCCAGCAGTTTACGGACGGATGGTGAAGCTTTCTTT
CASSLRTDGEAFF
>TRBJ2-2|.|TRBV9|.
TGTGCCAGCAGCGTGGGGGATCCCGGGGAGCTGTTTTTT
CASSVGDPGELFF
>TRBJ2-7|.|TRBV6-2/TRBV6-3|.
TGTGCCAGCAGTTCCCGGTACAGCCCCTACGAGCAGTACTTC
CASSSRYSPYEQYF
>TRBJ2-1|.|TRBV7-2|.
TGTGCCAGCAGCTTAGTAGCAGGGATGCCGGGCAATGAGCAGTTCTTC
CASSLVAGMPGNEQFF
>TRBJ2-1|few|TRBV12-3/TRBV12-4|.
TGTGCCAGCAGTCAAGGGCACCTAAATGAGCAGTTCTTC
CASSQGHLNEQFF
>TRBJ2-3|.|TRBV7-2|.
TGTGCCAGCAGCTTACCTCAGATTAGCACAGATACGCAGTATTTT
CASSLPQISTDTQYF
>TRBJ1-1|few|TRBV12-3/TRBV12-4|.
TGTGCCAGCAGTTCTATCCAGGGGACTGAAGCTTTCTTT
CASSSIQGTEAFF
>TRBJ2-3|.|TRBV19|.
TGTGCCAGTAGTACGATGTCCTCTAGCACAGATACGCAGTATTTT
CASSTMSSSTDTQYF
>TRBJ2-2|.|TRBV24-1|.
TGTGCCACCAGGGGGATACAGGGCGGCGGGGAGCTGTTTTTT
CATRGIQGGGELFF
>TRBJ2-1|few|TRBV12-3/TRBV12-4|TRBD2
TGTGCCAGCAGTTTCCTAGCGGGAGTCAAGAAGCAGTTCTTC
CASSFLAGVKKQFF
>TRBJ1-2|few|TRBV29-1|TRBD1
TGCAGCGTTGGGGCAAACAGGGGAGCTAACTATGGCTACACCTTC
CSVGANRGANYGYTF
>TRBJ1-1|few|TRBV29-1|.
TGCAGCGTTGCCCCAGCAGGGACTGAAGCTTTCTTT
CSVAPAGTEAFF
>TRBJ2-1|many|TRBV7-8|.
TGTGCCAGCAGCCCCACCAGGGACAATGAGCAGTTCTTC
CASSPTRDNEQFF
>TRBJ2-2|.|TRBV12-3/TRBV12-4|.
TGTGCCAGCAATATCCGTTGGACCGGGGAGCTGTTTTTT
CASNIRWTGELFF
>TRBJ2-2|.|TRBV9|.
TGTGCCAGCAGCGTCGGGGGATGGGAGCTGTTTTTT
CASSVGGWELFF